This entry is about one T cell receptor beta chain. Its antigen remains unknown. PRAID featured prominent immunodeficiency. This record comes from a study of stem cell transplantation in POMP-related autoinflammatory disease. For the study at large: CD8+ T cells were low and CD4+ cells naive-skewed before transplant.

The CDR3 loop spans 14 amino acids. Germline values: CDR1 SGHTA, CDR2 FQGTGA. V lost 5 bases and J 2 bases, leaving 12 bases between the germline ends. The assay was immunoSEQ multiplex PCR, and TCRdb's table has in-frame clones only and misses some. The data contain more than 25,000 clones, 88% of them singletons. Study-wide findings and caveats: Patients with PRAID showed a restricted number of unique TRB V-J gene pairings. In patients with PRAID, every analyzed T-cell subset tended to show lower diversity and higher clonality.

Sequenced here: CD4+ T cells from PBMCs, sampled before stem cell transplantation. The clonotype was recovered from a human donor with POMP-related autoinflammation and immune dysregulation (PRAID). This chain joins TRBV7-3 and TRBJ2-5; possible D gene TRBD1, 6 bases. In DNA, the CDR3 is TGTGCCAGCAGCCTCAGGGGCCCACAAGAGACCCAGTACTTC. Protein sequence: CASSLRGPQETQYF.